This TCR beta chain appears in the sequencing data of a study of post-analysis software for immune sequencing data. Study-wide results and caveats: Samples sharing a preparation batch grouped tightly together when assessed by F measure. The five TRBV segments detected at higher frequency in patients than in controls included TRBV5-6, TRBV5-1 and TRBV20-1. Multiple sclerosis patients had significantly lower normalized Chao1 diversity than controls.

Trimming took off 3 bases at V and 8 bases at J, with 19 bases between the two ends. Per the germline V gene, CDR1 is SQVTM and CDR2 is ANQGSEA. This CDR3 region has 14 residues. This clonotype has just a few counts. Its antigen is not known. Presence of unique molecular identifiers characterized the TCR beta cDNA libraries. A population of roughly 1 to 11 million T cells gave rise to approximately 500,000 cDNA molecules. TCRdb re-derived calls from the PCR reads in MiXCR, one entry per CDR3 protein. In the table there are about 800,000 distinct CDR3 sequences, 25% to 30% of which are singletons. This TCR came from a girl under 18 with multiple sclerosis. The sequencing sample was made of blood. V and J are TRBV29-1 and TRBJ1-2, with a tentative D call TRBD1 (6 bases). The CDR3 bases are TGCAGCGTTGATCAGCGACGGGGGGGCGCGGGCTACACCTTC. This encodes CSVDQRRGGAGYTF.